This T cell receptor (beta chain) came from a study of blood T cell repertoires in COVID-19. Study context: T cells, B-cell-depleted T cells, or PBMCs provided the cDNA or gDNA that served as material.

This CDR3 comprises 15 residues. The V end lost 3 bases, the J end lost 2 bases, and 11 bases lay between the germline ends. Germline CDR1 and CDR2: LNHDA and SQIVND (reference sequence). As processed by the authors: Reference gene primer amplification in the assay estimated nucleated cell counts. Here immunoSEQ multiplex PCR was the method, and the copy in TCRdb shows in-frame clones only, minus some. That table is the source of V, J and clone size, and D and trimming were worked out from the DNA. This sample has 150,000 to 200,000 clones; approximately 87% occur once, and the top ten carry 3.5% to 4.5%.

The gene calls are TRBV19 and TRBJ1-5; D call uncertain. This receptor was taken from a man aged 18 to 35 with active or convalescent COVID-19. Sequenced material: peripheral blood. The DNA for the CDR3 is TGTGCCAGTAGTATGGCGGGATTTGGCAATCAGCCCCAGCATTTT. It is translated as CASSMAGFGNQPQHF.